This passage covers 23 T cell receptor beta chains from one sample sequenced in a study of T cells in women clearing cervical HPV infection. The repertoire was sequenced with immunoSEQ multiplex PCR; TCRdb's copy has only in-frame clones and lacks some. Listed are about 39,000 clones; around 5.8% falls within the top ten. The sample consisted of blood buffy coat. All receptors derive from a woman between 18 and 70 years old with a cervical HPV16 infection that either progressed to CIN3+ or cleared (not recorded which).

Concerning this clone itself: The read comes to an end 3 residues before the CDR3 does, leaving the germline J gene to fill in the end. This chain joins TRBV30 and TRBJ1-2; D is undetermined. Per the germline V gene, CDR1 is GTSNPN and CDR2 is SVGIG (reference sequence). The CDR3 loop spans 17 amino acids. CDR3 amino acids: CAWTSGRPELAKNIYTF. CDR3 DNA, as far as it was read: TGTGCCTGGACCAGCGGGAGGCCGGAACTAGCCAAAAACATC.

Concerning this clone itself: The read terminates 3 residues ahead of where the CDR3 ends, so the germline J gene completes it. The V and J genes are TRBV19 and TRBJ1-5, with a tentative D call TRBD1 (6 bases). Germline V gene data show CDR1 as LNHDA and CDR2 as SQIVND (reference sequence). Between the trimmed V and J ends, which lost 1 base and 2 bases, there was a span of 6 bases. The CDR3 length is 14 residues. CDR3 protein: CASSIGTGNQPQHF. Partial CDR3 DNA: TGTGCCAGTAGTATAGGGACAGGCAATCAGCCC.

With regard to this clone: Read coverage stops 3 residues before the CDR3 terminus; the germline J gene supplies the remainder. This chain joins TRBV3-1 (or the pseudogene TRBV3-2) and TRBJ2-1; 11 bases fit TRBD2. Germline-derived CDR1 and CDR2 are LGHDT and YNNKEL (reference sequence). The CDR3 runs 16 residues. V gave up 5 bases and J gave up 4 bases; unmatched junction bases: 7. The CDR3 bases that were read are TGTGCCAGCAGCACCGGGACTAGCGGCCTTTACAATGAG. Its protein product is CASSTGTSGLYNE. The CDR3 in full is CASSTGTSGLYNEQFF.

Of note for this clone: The read gets to within 3 residues of the CDR3 end, and the germline J gene fills in the rest. The chain couples TRBV4-1 to TRBJ2-3, with TRBD2 matching 7 bases. J gave up 5 bases and V 5 bases, and 13 bases lay outside the gene matches. From germline, CDR1 is MGHRA and CDR2 YSYEKL. The CDR3 is 16 amino acids. CDR3 DNA (partial): TGCGCCAGCAGCTCCCTGGGGAGCGGGGAAGGAGATACG. Amino acid sequence: CASSSLGSGEGDT. In full, the CDR3 is CASSSLGSGEGDTQYF.

As regards this clone: The read falls 3 residues short of the CDR3 end, and the missing part is taken from the germline J gene. V and J are TRBV29-1 and TRBJ1-2, with TRBD1 as a possible D gene (6 bases). Trimming took 6 bases from V and 4 from J, leaving 15 bases between them. The germline gives CDR1 SQVTM, CDR2 ANQGSEA. This CDR3 is built from 13 residues. CDR3 residues: CSVGSPGAYGYTF. CDR3 DNA (partial): TGCAGCGTGGGGAGTCCAGGGGCCTATGGC.

The CDR3 is CASSGKTGHNDYTF. The CDR3 bases that were read are TGTGCCAGCAGCGGAAAGACAGGGCACAATGAC. The chain carries TRBV7-9 and TRBJ1-2; TRBD1 aligns across 7 bases. The read is 3 residues too short to cover the CDR3 end, so that end is filled in from the germline J gene. Germline V gene sequence: CDR1 SEHNR, CDR2 FQNEAQ (reference sequence). This CDR3 spans 14 amino acids.

About this clone: The CDR3 end falls 3 residues outside the read, so it is completed with the germline J gene. The chain combines TRBV14 with TRBJ2-5, with D possibly being TRBD2 (5 bases). V dropped 3 bases and J dropped 5 bases, with 13 bases sitting between them. The CDR3 is made up of 14 amino acids. The V gene's germline CDR1 is SGHDN and CDR2 FVKESK. The CDR3 loop reads CASSQEDYRETQYF. The covered CDR3 bases are TGTGCCAGCAGCCAGGAAGACTATCGGGAGACC.

Of note for this clone: The CDR3 end is not reached by the read, which stops 3 residues before it; the germline J gene fills it in. The chain couples TRBV11-2 to TRBJ1-1; 7 bases fit TRBD1. With 5 bases clipped from V and 1 base from J, the junction kept 7 bases outside the gene matches. This CDR3 has 15 amino acids. Germline CDR1 reads SGHAT; CDR2 reads FQNNGV. Incomplete CDR3 DNA: TGTGCCAGCAGCCCGTCCACAGGGGAGAACACTGAA. It yields the protein CASSPSTGENTE. The entire CDR3 sequence reads CASSPSTGENTEAFF.

On this clone: The CDR3 end lies 3 residues beyond the end of the read and is filled in from the germline J gene. This chain joins TRBV18 and TRBJ1-5; possibly TRBD1 for D (5 bases). The CDR3 is 16 residues long. Germline loops: CDR1 KGHSH, CDR2 LQKENI. V shed 2 bases and J shed 6 bases, with 17 bases lying between them. The CDR3 protein is CASSPGAGEAGQPQHF. CDR3 DNA (partial): TGTGCCAGCTCACCAGGAGCGGGGGAAGCGGGTCAGCCC.

In the case of this clone: Coverage ceases 3 residues before the CDR3 finishes, and the germline J gene fills in the end. The V and J genes are TRBV2 and TRBJ2-3, with 11 bases matching TRBD2. Looked up from germline, CDR1 is SNHLY and CDR2 is FYNNEI. V lost 7 bases to trimming and J lost 4 bases; unmatched junction nucleotides: 4. This CDR3 is built from 14 residues. CDR3 DNA (partial): TGTGCCAGCATTATGGGACTAGCGGCAGATACG. Translation: CASIMGLAADT. The full CDR3 protein is CASIMGLAADTQYF.

In regard to this clone: The sequence runs out 3 residues before the end of the CDR3; the remainder is reconstructed from the germline J gene. This chain joins TRBV30 and TRBJ2-1, with unresolved D. CDR3 size: 13 residues. The germline V gene has CDR1 GTSNPN and CDR2 SVGIG (reference sequence). Deletions cut 1 base from V and 9 bases from J, with 13 bases between. CDR3 sequence: CAWSALGVGEQFF. The covered CDR3 bases are TGTGCCTGGAGTGCTTTGGGCGTAGGTGAG.

The sequenced part of the CDR3 DNA is TGTGCCAGTAGTAATACAGGTGACTATGGC. As protein: CASSNTGDYG. The entire CDR3 protein is CASSNTGDYGYTF. The J gene is TRBJ1-2, the V gene TRBV19; TRBD1 is a possible D gene (5 bases). The read ends 3 residues before the CDR3 terminus; that terminus is restored from the germline J gene. Germline values: CDR1 LNHDA, CDR2 SQIVND (reference sequence). CDR3 length equals 13 residues. V was trimmed by 4 bases and J by 3 bases, leaving 9 bases between them.

CDR3 in amino acids: CASGGVDGGELFF. The CDR3 bases that were read are TGTGCCAGCGGCGGGGTAGACGGCGGGGAG. J is TRBJ2-2 and V is TRBV7-3, with D possibly matching TRBD2 (6 bases). The observed sequence ends 3 residues before the CDR3 terminus, with the missing tail filled in from the germline J gene. There are 13 residues in the CDR3. CDR1 SGHTA and CDR2 FQGTGA come from the germline V gene. The V gene lost 8 bases and the J gene lost 7 bases, with 14 bases spanning the gap.

CDR3 bases read: TGTGCCAGCAGCTTAGGGTGGCTCTCCTACGAG. Translating it yields CASSLGWLSYE. In full, the CDR3 is CASSLGWLSYEQYF. The rearrangement joins TRBV11-2 to TRBJ2-7; D not certain. The read gets to within 3 residues of the CDR3 end, and the germline J gene fills in the rest. This CDR3 is built from 14 residues. Trimming removed 1 base from V and 0 bases from J, with 7 bases in between. CDR1 is SGHAT, CDR2 FQNNGV, per germline.

Note on this clone: The CDR3 end lies 3 residues beyond the end of the read and is filled in from the germline J gene. The V and J genes are TRBV30 and TRBJ1-4, with D maybe TRBD1 (6 bases). This CDR3 has 15 residues. V gave up 3 bases and J gave up 2 bases, with 13 bases separating them. Germline CDR1 GTSNPN, CDR2 SVGIG (reference sequence). CDR3 DNA, as far as it was read: TGTGCCTGGAGAATCACAGGGATTACTAATGAAAAA. Amino acids: CAWRITGITNEK. The full CDR3 is CAWRITGITNEKLFF. Full variable domain (rest looked up from reference TRBV30 and TRBJ1-4): SQTIHQWPATLVQPVGSPLSLECTVEGTSNPNLYWYRQAAGRGLQLLFYSVGIGQISSEVPQNLSASRPQDRQFILSSKKLLLSDSGFYLCAWRITGITNEKLFFGSGTQLSVL.

CDR3 DNA (partial): TGCGCCAGCAGCTTGGCAGGGGGCTGGAATTCACCG. It translates to CASSLAGGWNSP. The whole CDR3 reads CASSLAGGWNSPLFF. The chain joins TRBV5-1 to TRBJ2-2; TRBD1 agrees at 8 bases. From the germline J gene comes the end of the CDR3, since the read stops 3 residues before it. Germline V gene data show CDR1 as SGHRS and CDR2 as YFSETQ. CDR3 length: 15 residues.

Concerning this clone itself: The CDR3 end is not reached by the read, which stops 3 residues before it; the germline J gene fills it in. J is TRBJ2-3 and V is TRBV10-3, with D maybe TRBD1 (6 bases). The CDR3 spans 15 residues. Per germline, CDR1 ENHRY and CDR2 SYGVKD. The V end lost 0 bases, the J end lost 5 bases, and 12 bases lay between the germline ends. The sequenced CDR3 bases are TGTGCCATCAGTGAGTCGAAAACAGGGCGAGATACG. This translates into CAISESKTGRDT. The CDR3 as a whole reads CAISESKTGRDTQYF.

About this clone: Read data end 3 residues before the CDR3 end; the end is taken from the germline J gene. V gene TRBV18 combines with J gene TRBJ2-1, with TRBD1 matching over 12 bases. J gave up 9 bases and V 5 bases, and 2 bases lay outside the gene matches. This CDR3 has 13 residues. The germline V gene encodes CDR1 KGHSH and CDR2 LQKENI. The CDR3: CASSGTGGIEQFF. The sequenced part of the CDR3 DNA is TGTGCCAGCTCAGGGACAGGGGGCATTGAG.

To note about this clone: The missing CDR3 end, 3 residues past where the read stops, is filled in from the germline J gene. The chain uses TRBV7-9 and TRBJ1-4; D is perhaps TRBD1 (6 bases). Trimming shortened V by 6 bases and J by 8 bases, and 13 bases separated the two germline ends. The CDR3 loop spans 13 amino acids. CDR1 and CDR2 (germline): SEHNR, FQNEAQ (reference sequence). Incomplete CDR3 DNA: TGTGCCAGCAGTCAGGTGACAGGCGAAAAA. Translating gives CASSQVTGEK. The whole CDR3 region reads CASSQVTGEKLFF.

As to this clone: Read coverage stops 3 residues before the CDR3 terminus; the germline J gene supplies the remainder. V gene TRBV18 combines with J gene TRBJ2-2; D is ambiguous. CDR1 is KGHSH and CDR2 is LQKENI in the germline V gene. Deletions cut 3 bases from V and 5 bases from J, with 4 bases between. The CDR3 loop spans 12 amino acids. The CDR3 reads CASSPSTGELFF. The sequenced part of the CDR3 DNA is TGTGCCAGCTCACCCTCGACCGGGGAG. Filled out from reference TRBV18 and TRBJ2-2, the complete variable domain reads NAGVMQNPRHLVRRRGQEARLRCSPMKGHSHVYWYRQLPEEGLKFMVYLQKENIIDESGMPKERFSAEFPKEGPSILRIQQVVRGDSAAYFCASSPSTGELFFGEGSRLTVL.

Note on this clone: The read stops 3 residues short of the end of the CDR3; the missing end is completed from the germline J gene. The chain has TRBV5-6 and TRBJ2-2; D gene unclear. Germline CDR1 reads SGHDT; CDR2 reads YYEEEE. This CDR3 comprises 14 residues. The covered CDR3 bases are TGTGCCAGCAGCTTAACCTATACGAGTTCACCG. Translating gives CASSLTYTSSP. In full, the CDR3 is CASSLTYTSSPLFF.

On this clone: Coverage ceases 3 residues before the CDR3 finishes, and the germline J gene fills in the end. V is TRBV19 and J is TRBJ2-3, with TRBD1 matching 10 bases. The V gene end was trimmed by 4 bases and the J gene end by 6 bases; junction bases not matched to a gene: 10. CDR1 is LNHDA and CDR2 is SQIVND in the germline V gene (reference sequence). CDR3 size: 16 residues. The sequenced part of the CDR3 DNA is TGTGCCAGTAGTACACGGGACAGGGGAATAGCGGATACG. It codes for CASSTRDRGIADT. The full CDR3 reads CASSTRDRGIADTQYF.

The sequenced part of the CDR3 DNA is TGTGCCAGCAGCGTCATAGCGGGAGGGACCAATGAG. It yields the protein CASSVIAGGTNE. From start to end, the CDR3 is CASSVIAGGTNEQFF. The rearrangement joins TRBV9 to TRBJ2-1; TRBD2 matches 11 bases. The read ends 3 residues before the CDR3 terminus; that terminus is restored from the germline J gene. The V segment lost 2 bases and the J segment 6 bases; nucleotides outside the gene matches: 4. There are 15 residues in the CDR3. Germline V CDR1 and CDR2: SGDLS, YYNGEE.